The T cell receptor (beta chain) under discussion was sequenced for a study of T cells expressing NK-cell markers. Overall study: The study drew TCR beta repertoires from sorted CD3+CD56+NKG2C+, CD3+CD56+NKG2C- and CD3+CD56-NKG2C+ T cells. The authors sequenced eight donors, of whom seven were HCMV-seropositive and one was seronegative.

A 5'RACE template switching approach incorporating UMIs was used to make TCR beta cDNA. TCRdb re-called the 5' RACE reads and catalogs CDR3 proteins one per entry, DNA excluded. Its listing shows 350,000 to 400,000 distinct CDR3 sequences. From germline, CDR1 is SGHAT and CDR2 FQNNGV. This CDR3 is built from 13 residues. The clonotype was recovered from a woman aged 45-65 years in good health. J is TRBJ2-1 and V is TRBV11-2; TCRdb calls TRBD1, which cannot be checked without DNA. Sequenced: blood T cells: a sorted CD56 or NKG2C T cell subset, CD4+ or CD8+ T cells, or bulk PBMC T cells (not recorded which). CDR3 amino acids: CASQGVLHNEQFF.